These T cell receptor beta chains were read from a single sample in a study of brain T cells in children with intractable seizures. The data were produced by immunoSEQ multiplex PCR, yet TCRdb's version contains in-frame clones alone and is incomplete. The sample has about 40,000 clones, 90% seen once; the top ten hold roughly 6.3%. Sequences were derived from peripheral blood, sampled at surgery. The receptors come from a girl aged 2-10 years with tuberous sclerosis and intractable seizures. Each CDR3 is given with its conserved first and last residue. The D gene is left open where the match is weak. Expanded clones are given a class, and other clones once, few, many or no size at all.

. . TRBJ2-1 TRBV5-4 TGTGCCAGCAGCTTGGGCGAAACCGGTGAGCAGTTCTTC CASSLGETGEQFF
. . TRBJ1-1 TRBV11-2 TGTGCCAGCAGCCCGGTAGGGCAGCCAAACACTGAAGCTTTCTTT CASSPVGQPNTEAFF
TRBD2 . TRBJ2-1 TRBV19 TGTGCCAGTAGTATGGGGAGCGGGGGGGCCTGGGAGCAGTTCTTC CASSMGSGGAWEQFF
TRBD2 . TRBJ2-2 TRBV30 TGTGCCTGGAGTATGGGGGGGGCGAACACCGGGGAGCTGTTTTTT CAWSMGGANTGELFF
. . TRBJ2-3 TRBV19 TGTGCCAGTAGTAATAGCTGGGGGGGCACAGATACGCAGTATTTT CASSNSWGGTDTQYF
. . TRBJ1-2 TRBV18 TGTGCCAGCTCACTTTTCAGGGCTAACTATGGCTACACCTTC CASSLFRANYGYTF
. . TRBJ1-2 TRBV7-2 TGTGCCAGCAGCTTAGGATTCGGGCGCTATGGCTACACCTTC CASSLGFGRYGYTF
TRBD1 . TRBJ2-3 TRBV30 TGTGCCTGGAGCATAGCCCAGACAGGGGCAGATACGCAGTATTTT CAWSIAQTGADTQYF
. . TRBJ1-1 TRBV27 TGTGCCAGCAGTCCGTGGAACCACACTGAAGCTTTCTTT CASSPWNHTEAFF
. . TRBJ1-1 TRBV2 TGTGCCAGTGGAGAGGGGGGGATGGGCACTGAAGCTTTCTTT CASGEGGMGTEAFF
. . TRBJ2-4 TRBV6-5 TGTGCCAGCAGCCCCTGGGACGGCAAAAACATTCAGTACTTC CASSPWDGKNIQYF
. . TRBJ1-2 TRBV7-3 TGTGCCAGCAGCTTCCCGCACCACGGGGATGATTATGGCTACACCTTC CASSFPHHGDDYGYTF
. . TRBJ2-1 TRBV28 TGTGCCAGCAGTTCTCTACAGGTCGGCGAGCAGTTCTTC CASSSLQVGEQFF
TRBD1 . TRBJ1-2 TRBV27 TGTGCCAGCAGTTTATCTTGGCGTTTAACAGGGGGAGGCTATGGCTACACCTTC CASSLSWRLTGGGYGYTF
. . TRBJ1-1 TRBV6-5 TGTGCCAGTGGGAGTGGCCTGAACACTGAAGCTTTCTTT CASGSGLNTEAFF
. . TRBJ2-7 TRBV5-4 TGTGCCAGCAGCTTGGACGGAAGCCCCTACGAGCAGTACTTC CASSLDGSPYEQYF
TRBD2 . TRBJ2-5 TRBV5-1 TGCGCCAGCAGCTTGTCGGGGGGGAAAGAGACCCAGTACTTC CASSLSGGKETQYF
TRBD2 . TRBJ2-7 TRBV2 TGTGCCACGGGACTATCCGCCTACGAGCAGTACTTC CATGLSAYEQYF
. . TRBJ1-1 TRBV11-2 TGTGCCAGCAGCCCACAAGGACTGGGAGGGACTGAAGCTTTCTTT CASSPQGLGGTEAFF
TRBD1 . TRBJ1-5 TRBV27 TGTGCCAGCAGTTCCCATGGGGACAGGGGAAATCAGCCCCAGCATTTT CASSSHGDRGNQPQHF
TRBD1 . TRBJ2-5 TRBV30 TGTGCCTGGACGCCGTGGACAGGCTTCCAAGAGACCCAGTACTTC CAWTPWTGFQETQYF
. . TRBJ1-2 TRBV5-6 TGTGCCAGCAGCTTCGCTGCGGGGATGGAGGGCTACACCTTC CASSFAAGMEGYTF
. . TRBJ2-5 TRBV24-1 TGTGCCACCAGTGATTTGTCTGGTTTCGGAGAGACCCAGTACTTC CATSDLSGFGETQYF
. . TRBJ1-2 TRBV15 TGTGCCACCAGCAGAGAAGGCGTGGGGTCCTATGGCTACACCTTC CATSREGVGSYGYTF
. . TRBJ1-2 TRBV9 TGTGCCAGCAGCGTAGATGTGGGCAGTGCCTATGGCTACACCTTC CASSVDVGSAYGYTF
. . TRBJ2-2 TRBV6-5 TGTGCCAGCACGAACAGCATCCCTAACACCGGGGAGCTGTTTTTT CASTNSIPNTGELFF
. . TRBJ1-2 TRBV4-2 TGTGCCAGCAGCCAAGATGGAGGCTATGGCTACACCTTC CASSQDGGYGYTF
. . TRBJ1-1 TRBV28 TGTGCCAGCAGTGAAACAGGTGTCACTGAAGCTTTCTTT CASSETGVTEAFF
. . TRBJ2-3 TRBV6-2/TRBV6-3 TGTGCCAGCAGTCACAGGGTTGGAGGAGATACGCAGTATTTT CASSHRVGGDTQYF
. . TRBJ1-2 TRBV24-1 TGTGCCACCAGTTCCCATCCGACCGTTTCCCACTATGGCTACACCTTC CATSSHPTVSHYGYTF
TRBD2 . TRBJ2-3 TRBV9 TGTGCCAGCAGCCCAATGACTAGCAGCACAGATACGCAGTATTTT CASSPMTSSTDTQYF
. . TRBJ1-1 TRBV5-5 TGTGCCAGCAGCCCCGTAGGGCAGGGAATCACTGAAGCTTTCTTT CASSPVGQGITEAFF
TRBD2 . TRBJ2-3 TRBV20-1 TGCAGTGCTAGTGAACCGGGACTAGCCAAAAGCACAGATACGCAGTATTTT CSASEPGLAKSTDTQYF
TRBD1 few TRBJ1-4 TRBV5-1 TGCGCCAGCAGCTTGGGACAGGGAGGTGAAAAACTGTTTTTT CASSLGQGGEKLFF
. . TRBJ1-2 TRBV9 TGTGCCAGCAGCGTAGGGTACACAGGAGGTGGCTACACCTTC CASSVGYTGGGYTF
. . TRBJ1-2 TRBV12-5 TGTGCTAGTGGGTCAGTGGGCGGGGTCGATGGCTACACCTTC CASGSVGGVDGYTF
TRBD1 . TRBJ1-6 TRBV20-1 TGCAGTGCTAGTCGCGGCACAGGGGGAAATTCACCCCTCCACTTT CSASRGTGGNSPLHF
. . TRBJ2-6 TRBV5-6 TGTGCCAGCAGGCCAGACAGGTTGACTTCTGGGGCCAACGTCCTGACTTTC CASRPDRLTSGANVLTF
TRBD1 . TRBJ2-2 TRBV9 TGTGCCAGCAGCCCCACGGACAGGGTCGAGACCGGGGAGCTGTTTTTT CASSPTDRVETGELFF
. . TRBJ2-1 TRBV4-1 TGCGCCAGCAGCCTAAGGGACCACCACACCCCGGATGAGCAGTTCTTC CASSLRDHHTPDEQFF
. . TRBJ1-1 TRBV7-8 TGTGCCAGCAGCTTAAACCTTCCTTTTTCGAACACTGAAGCTTTCTTT CASSLNLPFSNTEAFF
TRBD1 few TRBJ1-5 TRBV6-1 TGTGCCAGCAGTGAATTTACGGACAGGGGAGGACAGCCCCAGCATTTT CASSEFTDRGGQPQHF
. few TRBJ1-2 TRBV7-2 TGTGCCAGCAGACGAAATAGTGGCGGAAACTATGGCTACACCTTC CASRRNSGGNYGYTF
TRBD1 . TRBJ2-1 TRBV18 TGTGCCAGCTCACCCCTCGGACAGGGCTACAATGAGCAGTTCTTC CASSPLGQGYNEQFF
. . TRBJ2-3 TRBV7-9 TGTGCCAGCAGTGAACCACCCCAATCTGGGGGTTCAGATACGCAGTATTTT CASSEPPQSGGSDTQYF
. . TRBJ2-4 TRBV28 TGTGCCAGCAGTCGCGTACAGGCTCTAACCAAAAACATTCAGTACTTC CASSRVQALTKNIQYF
. . TRBJ1-1 TRBV5-6 TGTGCCAGCGCCTTCCGGGGGCCTTACACTGAAGCTTTCTTT CASAFRGPYTEAFF
. . TRBJ2-7 TRBV7-3 TGTGCCAGCAGCCCCATTCCCTCCTACGAGCAGTACTTC CASSPIPSYEQYF
. . TRBJ2-3 TRBV9 TGTGCCAGCAGCGGGTCCGGGACTCCCGTGGATACGCAGTATTTT CASSGSGTPVDTQYF
. . TRBJ2-7 TRBV2 TGTGCCAGCAGTGAAACAGGCGTGGGAGAGCAGTACTTC CASSETGVGEQYF
. . TRBJ2-7 TRBV7-6 TGTGCCAGCAGCTTAGATGGGGAACTCTACGAGCAGTACTTC CASSLDGELYEQYF
. . TRBJ2-5 TRBV4-1 TGCGCCAGCAGCCAACTCGAGAAAGAGACCCAGTACTTC CASSQLEKETQYF
. . TRBJ2-1 TRBV5-1 TGCGCCAGCAGTCACCGGGACTTTAAGCAGTTCTTC CASSHRDFKQFF
. . TRBJ1-3 TRBV29-1 TGCAGCGTCGCAGGGACCCGCTCTGGAAACACCATATATTTT CSVAGTRSGNTIYF
TRBD2 . TRBJ2-3 TRBV7-9 TGTGCCAGCAGCTCGACTAGCGGGGGTGTAGATACGCAGTATTTT CASSSTSGGVDTQYF